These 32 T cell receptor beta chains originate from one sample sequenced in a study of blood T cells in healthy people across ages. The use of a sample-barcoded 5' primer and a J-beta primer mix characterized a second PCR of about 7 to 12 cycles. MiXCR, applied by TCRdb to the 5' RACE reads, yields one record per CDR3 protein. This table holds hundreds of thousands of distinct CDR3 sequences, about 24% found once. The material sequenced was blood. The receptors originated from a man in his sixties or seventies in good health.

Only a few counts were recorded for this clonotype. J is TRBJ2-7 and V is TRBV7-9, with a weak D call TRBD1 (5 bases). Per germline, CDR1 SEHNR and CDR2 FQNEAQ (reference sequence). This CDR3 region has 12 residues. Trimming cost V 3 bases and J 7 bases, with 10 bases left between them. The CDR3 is CASSLTAPEQYF. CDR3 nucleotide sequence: TGTGCCAGCAGCTTGACAGCTCCTGAGCAGTACTTC.

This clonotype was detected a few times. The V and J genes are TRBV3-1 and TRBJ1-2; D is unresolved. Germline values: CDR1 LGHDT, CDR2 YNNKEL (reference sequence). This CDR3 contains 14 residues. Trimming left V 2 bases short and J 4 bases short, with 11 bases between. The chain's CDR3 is CASSQTKLGYGYTF. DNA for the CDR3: TGTGCCAGCAGCCAAACCAAGTTGGGCTATGGCTACACCTTC.

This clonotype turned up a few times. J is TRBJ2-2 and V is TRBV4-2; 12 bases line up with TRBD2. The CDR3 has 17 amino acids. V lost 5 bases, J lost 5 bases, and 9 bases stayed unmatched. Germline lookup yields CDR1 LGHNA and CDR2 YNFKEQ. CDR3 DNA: TGTGCCAGCAGCGGCCACGGGACTAGCGGGTCAACCGGGGAGCTGTTTTTT. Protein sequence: CASSGHGTSGSTGELFF.

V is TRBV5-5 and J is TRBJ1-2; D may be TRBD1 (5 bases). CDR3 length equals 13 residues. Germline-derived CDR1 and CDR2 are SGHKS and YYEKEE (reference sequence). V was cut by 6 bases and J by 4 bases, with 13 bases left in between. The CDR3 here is CASTTGESYGYTF. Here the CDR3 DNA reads TGTGCCAGCACCACGGGGGAGAGCTATGGCTACACCTTC. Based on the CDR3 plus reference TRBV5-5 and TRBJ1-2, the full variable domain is DAGVTQSPTHLIKTRGQQVTLRCSPISGHKSVSWYQQVLGQGPQFIFQYYEKEERGRGNFPDRFSARQFPNYSSELNVNALLLGDSALYLCASTTGESYGYTFGSGTRLTVV.

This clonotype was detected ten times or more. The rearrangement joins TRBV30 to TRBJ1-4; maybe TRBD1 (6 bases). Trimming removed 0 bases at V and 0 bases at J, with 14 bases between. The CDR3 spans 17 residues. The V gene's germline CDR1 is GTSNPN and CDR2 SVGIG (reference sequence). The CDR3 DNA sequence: TGTGCCTGGAGTGTGGGACACTCGACTACAACTAATGAAAAACTGTTTTTT. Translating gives CAWSVGHSTTTNEKLFF.

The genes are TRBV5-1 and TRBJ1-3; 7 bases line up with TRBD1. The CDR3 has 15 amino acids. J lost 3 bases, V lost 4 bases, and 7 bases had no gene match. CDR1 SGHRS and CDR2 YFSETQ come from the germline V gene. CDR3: CASSINRQGGNTIYF. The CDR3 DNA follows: TGCGCCAGCAGCATAAATCGACAGGGTGGAAACACCATATATTTT. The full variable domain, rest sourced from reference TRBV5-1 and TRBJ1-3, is KAGVTQTPRYLIKTRGQQVTLSCSPISGHRSVSWYQQTPGQGLQFLFEYFSETQRNKGNFPGRFSGRQFSNSRSEMNVSTLELGDSALYLCASSINRQGGNTIYFGEGSWLTVV.

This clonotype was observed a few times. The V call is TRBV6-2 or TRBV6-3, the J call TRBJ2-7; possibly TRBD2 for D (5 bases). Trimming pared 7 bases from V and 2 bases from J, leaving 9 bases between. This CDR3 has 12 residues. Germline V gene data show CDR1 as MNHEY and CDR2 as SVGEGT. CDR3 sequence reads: CASTIAPYEQYF. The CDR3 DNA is TGTGCCAGCACTATAGCGCCCTACGAGCAGTACTTC.

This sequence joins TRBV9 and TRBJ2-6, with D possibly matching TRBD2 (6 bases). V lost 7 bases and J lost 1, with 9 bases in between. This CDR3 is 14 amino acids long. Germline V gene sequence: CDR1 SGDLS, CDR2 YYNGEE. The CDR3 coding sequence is TGTGCCAGCGGGGGGTTATCTGGGGCCAACGTCCTGACTTTC. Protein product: CASGGLSGANVLTF.

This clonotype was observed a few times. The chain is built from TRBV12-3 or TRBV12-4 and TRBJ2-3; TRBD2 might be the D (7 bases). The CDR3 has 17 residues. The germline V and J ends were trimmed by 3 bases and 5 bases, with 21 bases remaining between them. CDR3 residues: CASSLHRWGGAIDTQYF. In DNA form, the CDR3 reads TGTGCCAGCAGTTTGCACCGGTGGGGGGGGGCCATAGATACGCAGTATTTT.

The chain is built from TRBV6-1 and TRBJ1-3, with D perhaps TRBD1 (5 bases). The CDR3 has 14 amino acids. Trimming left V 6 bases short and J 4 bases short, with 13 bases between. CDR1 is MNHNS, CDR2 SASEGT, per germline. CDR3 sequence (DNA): TGTGCCAGCAGGGGGGTGGAAGCAGGAAACACCATATATTTT. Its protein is CASRGVEAGNTIYF.

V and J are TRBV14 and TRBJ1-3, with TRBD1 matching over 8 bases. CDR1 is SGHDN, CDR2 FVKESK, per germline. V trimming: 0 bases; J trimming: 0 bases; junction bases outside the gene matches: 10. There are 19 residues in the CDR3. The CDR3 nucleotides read TGTGCCAGCAGCCAAGAAAGGACAGGGATCCCGAGCTCTGGAAACACCATATATTTT. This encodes CASSQERTGIPSSGNTIYF.

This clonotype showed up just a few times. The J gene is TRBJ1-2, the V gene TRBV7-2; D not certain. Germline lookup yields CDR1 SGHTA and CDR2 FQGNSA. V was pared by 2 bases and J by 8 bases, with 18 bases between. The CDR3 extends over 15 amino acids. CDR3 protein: CASSLNLILVLGYTF. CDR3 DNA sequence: TGTGCCAGCAGCTTAAATCTTATACTGGTTTTGGGCTACACCTTC.

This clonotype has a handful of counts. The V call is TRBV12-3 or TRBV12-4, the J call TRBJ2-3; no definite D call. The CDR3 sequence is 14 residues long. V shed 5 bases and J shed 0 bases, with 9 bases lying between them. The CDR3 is CASSQMASTDTQYF. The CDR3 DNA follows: TGTGCCAGCAGTCAGATGGCTAGCACAGATACGCAGTATTTT.

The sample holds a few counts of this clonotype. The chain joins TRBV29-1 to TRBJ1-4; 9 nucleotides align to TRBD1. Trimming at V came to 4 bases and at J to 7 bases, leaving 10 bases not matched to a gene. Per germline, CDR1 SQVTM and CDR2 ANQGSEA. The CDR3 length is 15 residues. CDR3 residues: CSVGSAGQGSEKLFF. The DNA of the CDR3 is TGCAGCGTTGGATCCGCGGGACAGGGTAGTGAAAAACTGTTTTTT.

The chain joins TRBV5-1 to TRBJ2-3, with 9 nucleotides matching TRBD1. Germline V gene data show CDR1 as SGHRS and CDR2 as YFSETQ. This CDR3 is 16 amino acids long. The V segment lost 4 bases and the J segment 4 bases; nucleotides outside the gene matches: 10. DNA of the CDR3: TGCGCCAGCAGCACCCAACCCACAGGGGGCTCAGATACGCAGTATTTT. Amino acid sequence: CASSTQPTGGSDTQYF. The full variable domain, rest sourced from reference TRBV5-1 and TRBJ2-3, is KAGVTQTPRYLIKTRGQQVTLSCSPISGHRSVSWYQQTPGQGLQFLFEYFSETQRNKGNFPGRFSGRQFSNSRSEMNVSTLELGDSALYLCASSTQPTGGSDTQYFGPGTRLTVL.

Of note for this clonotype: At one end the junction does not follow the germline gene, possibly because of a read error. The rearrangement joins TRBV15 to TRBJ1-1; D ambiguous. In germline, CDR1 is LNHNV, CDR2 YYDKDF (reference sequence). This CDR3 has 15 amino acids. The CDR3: CATSRDLGSNTGAFF. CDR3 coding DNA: TGTGCCACCAGCAGAGATCTGGGGTCAAACACTGGAGCTTTCTTT.

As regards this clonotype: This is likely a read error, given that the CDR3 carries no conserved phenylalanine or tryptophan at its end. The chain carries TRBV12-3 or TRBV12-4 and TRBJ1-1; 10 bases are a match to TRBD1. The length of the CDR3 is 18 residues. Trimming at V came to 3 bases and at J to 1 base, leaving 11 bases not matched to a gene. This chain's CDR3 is CASSFRGGQGPTNTEAFL. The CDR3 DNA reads TGTGCCAGCAGTTTTAGAGGGGGACAGGGGCCGACGAACACTGAAGCTTTCTTA.

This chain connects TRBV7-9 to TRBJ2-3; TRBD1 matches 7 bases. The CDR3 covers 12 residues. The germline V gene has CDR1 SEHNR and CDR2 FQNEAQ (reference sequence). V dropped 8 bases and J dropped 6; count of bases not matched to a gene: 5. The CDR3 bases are TGTGCCAGCGGGGCCAGGGGGGATACGCAGTATTTT. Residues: CASGARGDTQYF.

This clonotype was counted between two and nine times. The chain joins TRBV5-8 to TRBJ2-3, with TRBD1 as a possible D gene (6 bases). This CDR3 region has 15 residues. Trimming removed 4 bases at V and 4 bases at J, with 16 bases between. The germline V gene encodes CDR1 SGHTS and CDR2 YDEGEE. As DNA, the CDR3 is TGTGCCAGCAGCGCCGGGAACAGGGATGCAGATACGCAGTATTTT. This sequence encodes CASSAGNRDADTQYF. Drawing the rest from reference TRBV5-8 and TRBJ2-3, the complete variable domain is EAGVTQSPTHLIKTRGQQATLRCSPISGHTSVYWYQQALGLGLQFLLWYDEGEERNRGNFPPRFSGRQFPNYSSELNVNALELEDSALYLCASSAGNRDADTQYFGPGTRLTVL.

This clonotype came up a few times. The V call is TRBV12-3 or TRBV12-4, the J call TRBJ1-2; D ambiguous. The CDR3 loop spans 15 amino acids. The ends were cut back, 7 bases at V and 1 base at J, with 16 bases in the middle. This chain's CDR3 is CASTHRRAINYGYTF. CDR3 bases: TGTGCCAGCACCCACCGCCGGGCTATTAACTATGGCTACACCTTC.

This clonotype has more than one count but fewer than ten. Here the CDR3 DNA reads TGCAGTGCTTGGACAGGGGGGGGCAATGAGCAGTTCTTC. As protein: CSAWTGGGNEQFF. The chain is built from TRBV20-1 and TRBJ2-1, with 10 bases aligning to TRBD1. The CDR3 is 13 amino acids. Germline V gene data show CDR1 as DFQATT and CDR2 as SNEGSKA (reference sequence). V shed 5 bases, J shed 6 bases, and the junction held 4 bases outside the gene matches.

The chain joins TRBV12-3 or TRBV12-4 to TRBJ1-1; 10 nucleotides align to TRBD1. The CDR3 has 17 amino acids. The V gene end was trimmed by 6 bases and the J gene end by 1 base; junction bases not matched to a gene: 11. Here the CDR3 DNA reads TGTGCCAGCAGAAGGGGGACAGGGGCCTTATCGAACACTGAAGCTTTCTTT. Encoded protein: CASRRGTGALSNTEAFF.

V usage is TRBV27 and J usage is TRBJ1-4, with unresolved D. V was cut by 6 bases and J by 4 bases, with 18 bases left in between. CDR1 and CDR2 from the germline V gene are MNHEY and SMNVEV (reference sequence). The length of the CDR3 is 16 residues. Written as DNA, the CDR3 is TGTGCCAGCAGCCGTATTCCCCTCGGGGTTAATGAAAAACTGTTTTTT. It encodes CASSRIPLGVNEKLFF.

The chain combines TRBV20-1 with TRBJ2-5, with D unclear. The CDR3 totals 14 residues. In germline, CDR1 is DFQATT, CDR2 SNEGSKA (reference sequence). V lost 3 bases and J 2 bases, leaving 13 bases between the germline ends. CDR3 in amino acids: CSASPPLEQETQYF. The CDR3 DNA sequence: TGCAGTGCTAGCCCCCCCTTAGAGCAAGAGACCCAGTACTTC.

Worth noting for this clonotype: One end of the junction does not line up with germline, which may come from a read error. The chain's CDR3 is CASPMALAGLFF. As DNA, the CDR3 is TGTGCCAGCCCTATGGCTCTAGCAGGACTCTTTTTC. The rearrangement uses TRBV19 and TRBJ2-1; possible D gene TRBD2, 5 bases. Germline V gene lookup returns CDR1 LNHDA and CDR2 SQIVND (reference sequence). The CDR3 length is 12 residues.

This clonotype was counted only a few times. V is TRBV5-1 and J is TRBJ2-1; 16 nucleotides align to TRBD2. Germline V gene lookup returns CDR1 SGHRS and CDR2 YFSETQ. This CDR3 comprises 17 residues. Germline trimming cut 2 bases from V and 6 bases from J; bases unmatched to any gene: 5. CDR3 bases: TGCGCCAGCAGCTTAACCGGGACTAGCGGGGGGGCCAATGAGCAGTTCTTC. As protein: CASSLTGTSGGANEQFF. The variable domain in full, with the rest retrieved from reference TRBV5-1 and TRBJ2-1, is KAGVTQTPRYLIKTRGQQVTLSCSPISGHRSVSWYQQTPGQGLQFLFEYFSETQRNKGNFPGRFSGRQFSNSRSEMNVSTLELGDSALYLCASSLTGTSGGANEQFFGPGTRLTVL.

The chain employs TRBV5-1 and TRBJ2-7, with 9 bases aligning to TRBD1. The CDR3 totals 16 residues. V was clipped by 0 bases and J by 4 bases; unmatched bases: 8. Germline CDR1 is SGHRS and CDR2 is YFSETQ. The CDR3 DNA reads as TGCGCCAGCAGCTTGGCCGGGGGACAGGGAGGGTACGAGCAGTACTTC. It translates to CASSLAGGQGGYEQYF.

The CDR3 nucleotides are TGTGCCAGCAGCGAATCAGGGACTAGCGGGATCTCGGATACGCAGTATTTT. This translates into CASSESGTSGISDTQYF. The chain has TRBV9 and TRBJ2-3, with 13 bases aligning to TRBD2. This CDR3 comprises 17 residues. In germline, CDR1 is SGDLS, CDR2 YYNGEE. The V segment lost 3 bases and the J segment 6 bases; nucleotides outside the gene matches: 10.

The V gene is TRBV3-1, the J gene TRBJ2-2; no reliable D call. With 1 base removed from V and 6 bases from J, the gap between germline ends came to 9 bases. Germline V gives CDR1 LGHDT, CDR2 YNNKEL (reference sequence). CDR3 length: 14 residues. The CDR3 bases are TGTGCCAGCAGCCAAGGGGTGCCACCCGGGGAGCTGTTTTTT. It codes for CASSQGVPPGELFF.

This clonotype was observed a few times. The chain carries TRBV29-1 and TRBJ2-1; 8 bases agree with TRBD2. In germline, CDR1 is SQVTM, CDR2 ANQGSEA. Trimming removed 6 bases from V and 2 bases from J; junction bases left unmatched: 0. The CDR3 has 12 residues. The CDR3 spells CSVGGAYNEQFF. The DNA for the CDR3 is TGCAGCGTCGGGGGGGCCTACAATGAGCAGTTCTTC.

CDR3 in amino acids: CAAIGIPEYV. The CDR3, as DNA: TGTGCCGCCATTGGCATCCCGGAGTACGTC. V is TRBV24-1 and J is TRBJ2-7, with D unresolved. This CDR3 has 10 amino acids. Trimming cost V 12 bases and J 11 bases, with 16 bases left between them. Germline assignment: CDR1 KGHDR and CDR2 SFDVKD.

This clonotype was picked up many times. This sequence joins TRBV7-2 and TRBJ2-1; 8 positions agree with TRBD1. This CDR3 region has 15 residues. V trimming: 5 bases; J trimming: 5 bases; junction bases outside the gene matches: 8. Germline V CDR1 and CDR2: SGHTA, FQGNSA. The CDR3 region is CASSPGTGNHNEQFF. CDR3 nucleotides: TGTGCCAGCAGCCCAGGGACAGGCAACCACAATGAGCAGTTCTTC.